Sequencing of this TCR beta chain was carried out in a study of CD8 T cells in Susac syndrome. Study-wide context: There were Susac syndrome patients who were therapy-naive at blood draw, others on corticosteroids, and others on intravenous immunoglobulin alone.

Points on this clonotype: What it recognizes is unknown.

Random hexamers served to reverse transcribe roughly 0.45 to 1 ug RNA. Multiplex immunoSEQ PCR targeted 54 Vbeta and 13 Jbeta TCR beta segments. MiXCR was run by TCRdb on the immunoSEQ multiplex PCR reads, yielding one entry per CDR3 protein. The table records 80,000 or so distinct CDR3 sequences, around 93% of them present only once. Whole-study findings and limits: Individuals included in the TCR sequencing and HLA analysis were acknowledged by the study to be relatively few in number.

Purification of the CD8+ and CD4+ T cells relied on negative isolation, and TEMRA cells underwent FACS enrichment. Material: CD4+ T cells from PBMCs. This receptor was taken from a human donor with Susac syndrome.

In DNA form, the CDR3 reads TGTGCCAGCAGTGTAAGTTTAGGGAGCTATAGCAATCAGCCCCAGCATTTT. Protein: CASSVSLGSYSNQPQHF. V and J are TRBV6-1 and TRBJ1-5, with D unresolved. The germline V gene has CDR1 MNHNS and CDR2 SASEGT. This CDR3 is built from 17 residues. Trimming removed 4 bases at V and 0 bases at J, with 16 bases between.